This TCR beta chain emerged from a study of T cell responses to AZD1222 COVID-19 vaccine. Study results and limitations: Two AZD1222 doses significantly raised spike-specific TCR breadth and depth over controls.

Using immunoSEQ multiplex PCR, the repertoire was profiled, and TCRdb retains in-frame clones only, with some absent. The profile shows 200,000 or so clones, roughly 92% of them singletons. Deletions cut 5 bases from V and 5 bases from J, with 18 bases between. Germline V CDR1 and CDR2: LNHDA, SQIVND (reference sequence). This CDR3 is built from 15 residues. This clone was observed a single time. Its antigen is not known. This receptor was taken from an adult in good health. This material consisted of peripheral blood, taken on day 0 of AZD1222 vaccination. This chain joins TRBV19 and TRBJ1-2, with unresolved D. The CDR3 region has the DNA TGTGCCAGTAGTGGGTCAGGATTTGGCATGTATGGCTACACCTTC. Translating gives CASSGSGFGMYGYTF.